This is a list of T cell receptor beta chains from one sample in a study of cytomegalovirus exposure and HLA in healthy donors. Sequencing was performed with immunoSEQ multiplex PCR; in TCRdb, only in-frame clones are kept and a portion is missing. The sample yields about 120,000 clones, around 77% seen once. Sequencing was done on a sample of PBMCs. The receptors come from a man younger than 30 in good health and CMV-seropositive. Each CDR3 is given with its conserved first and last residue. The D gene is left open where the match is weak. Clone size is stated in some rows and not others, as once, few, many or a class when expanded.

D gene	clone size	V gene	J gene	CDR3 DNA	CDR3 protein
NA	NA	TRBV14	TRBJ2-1	TGTGCCAGCAGCCAAGATCGGAGGTCAGTCTCCTACAATGAGCAGTTCTTC	CASSQDRRSVSYNEQFF
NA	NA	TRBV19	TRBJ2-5	TGTGCCAGTAGTATTTGGATAACGGGGGAGGAGACCCAGTACTTC	CASSIWITGEETQYF
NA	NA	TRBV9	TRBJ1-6	TGTGCCAGCAGCGTAGGGACAGCTAATTCACCCCTCCACTTT	CASSVGTANSPLHF
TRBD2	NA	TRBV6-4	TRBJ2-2	TGTGCCAGCAAAGGGACTAGCGGGCTCACCGGGGAGCTGTTTTTT	CASKGTSGLTGELFF
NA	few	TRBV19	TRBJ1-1	TGTGCCAGTAGTGCCCATGGGGGGAGCACTGAAGCTTTCTTT	CASSAHGGSTEAFF
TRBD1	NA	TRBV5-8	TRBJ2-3	TGTGCCAGCAGCTTGGCACTGGGACAGATAAATGATACGCAGTATTTT	CASSLALGQINDTQYF
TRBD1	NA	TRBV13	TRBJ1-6	TGTGCCAGCAGCCTTGGACAGGGGGTAGAGTCACCCCTCCACTTT	CASSLGQGVESPLHF
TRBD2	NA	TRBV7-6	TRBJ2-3	TGTGCCAGCAGGGCTACCGGGACTAGGGCAGATACGCAGTATTTT	CASRATGTRADTQYF
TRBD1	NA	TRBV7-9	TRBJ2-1	TGTGCCAGCAGACGAGAGGGGGCAAATGAGCAGTTCTTC	CASRREGANEQFF
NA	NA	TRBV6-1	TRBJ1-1	TGTGCCAGCAGCGATTTAGTGAACACTGAAGCTTTCTTT	CASSDLVNTEAFF
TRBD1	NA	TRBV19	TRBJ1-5	TGTGCCAGTAGGGGACAGGGGGTTCCTAGCGACCAGCCCCAGCATTTT	CASRGQGVPSDQPQHF
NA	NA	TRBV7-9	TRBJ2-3	TGTGCCAGCAGCTCGATCCACGCGACAGATACGCAGTATTTT	CASSSIHATDTQYF
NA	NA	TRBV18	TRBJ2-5	TGTGCCAGCTCACCCCTACAAGAGACCCAGTACTTC	CASSPLQETQYF
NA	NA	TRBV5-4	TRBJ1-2	TGTGCCAGCAGCTTGAACAGCGGAGTTAACTGTGGCTACACCTTC	CASSLNSGVNCGYTF
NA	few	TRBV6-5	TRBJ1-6	TGTGCCAGCAGTGGATACGGGAATTCACCCCTCCACTTT	CASSGYGNSPLHF
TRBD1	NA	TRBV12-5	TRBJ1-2	TGTGCTAGTGGTTTCTTCGGGACAGGGGAGGGCTACACCTTC	CASGFFGTGEGYTF
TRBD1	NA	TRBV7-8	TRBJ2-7	TGTGCCAGCAGCCCAGGGGACAGCTACGAGCAGTACTTC	CASSPGDSYEQYF
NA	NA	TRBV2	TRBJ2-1	TGTACCAGCAGGCCCGACTGGGATGAGCAGTTCTTC	CTSRPDWDEQFF
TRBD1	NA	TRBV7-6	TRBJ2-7	TGTGCCAGCAGCTTAAGACAGGGGGGGGACTACGAGCAGTACTTC	CASSLRQGGDYEQYF
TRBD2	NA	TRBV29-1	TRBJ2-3	TGCAGCGTTGCAGGACTAGCGGGGCGCACAGATACGCAGTATTTT	CSVAGLAGRTDTQYF
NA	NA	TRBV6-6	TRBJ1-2	TGTGCCAGCAGCGCATCAACGACACCCTATGGCTACACCTTC	CASSASTTPYGYTF
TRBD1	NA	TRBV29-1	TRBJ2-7	TGCAGCGTTGCCCCGGGACAGGGATCCTACGAGCAGTACTTC	CSVAPGQGSYEQYF
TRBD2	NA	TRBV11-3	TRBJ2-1	TGTGCCAGCAGCTTAGCGGGGGGGGCCCTCAATGAGCAGTTCTTC	CASSLAGGALNEQFF
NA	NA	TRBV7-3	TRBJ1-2	TGTGCCAGCAGCTTAGCGAGGGTCCTATCTAACTATGGCTACACCTTC	CASSLARVLSNYGYTF
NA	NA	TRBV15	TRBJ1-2	TGTGCCACCAGCACTTCCCCCGGCTATGGCTACACCTTC	CATSTSPGYGYTF
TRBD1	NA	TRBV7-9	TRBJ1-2	TGTGCCAGCACCCTGGGACAGGCTAACTATGGCTACACCTTC	CASTLGQANYGYTF
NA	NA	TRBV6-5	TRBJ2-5	TGTGCCAGCAGTTACGAGGCTAGCGCAGAGACCCAGTACTTC	CASSYEASAETQYF
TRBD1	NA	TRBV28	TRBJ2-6	TGTGCCAGCAGACAGGGGGGATTAGCAGGGGCCAACGTCCTGACTTTC	CASRQGGLAGANVLTF
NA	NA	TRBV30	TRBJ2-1	TGTGCCTGGAGTGTACCTAGTGGGTCCTACAATGAGCAGTTCTTC	CAWSVPSGSYNEQFF
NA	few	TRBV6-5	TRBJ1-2	TGTGCCAGCAGTTACTCGTGGAGTATGAGGGATGGCTACACCTTC	CASSYSWSMRDGYTF
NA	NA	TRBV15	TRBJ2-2	TGTGCCACCAGCAAAGCAGGGACTGTCGGGGAGCTGTTTTTT	CATSKAGTVGELFF
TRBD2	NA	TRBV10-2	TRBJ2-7	TGCGCCAGCAGACCTAGCGGGGGGCTATACTACGAGCAGTACTTC	CASRPSGGLYYEQYF
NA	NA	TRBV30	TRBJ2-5	TGTGCCTGGGGGGCAGTCCCACAAGAGACCCAGTACTTC	CAWGAVPQETQYF
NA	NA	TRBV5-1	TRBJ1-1	TGCGCCAGCAGCTTAGCCCCCGAGACTATGAACACTGAAGCTTTCTTT	CASSLAPETMNTEAFF